The following is a T cell receptor beta chain sequence with its context. The CDR3 has 11 amino acids. Germline-derived CDR1 and CDR2 are SGHDT and YYEEEE. Trimming removed 4 bases at V and 10 bases at J, with 9 bases between. Using immunoSEQ multiplex PCR, the repertoire was profiled, and TCRdb retains in-frame clones only, with some absent. The data contain several thousand clones, over 75% of them singletons. The data stem from a study of control samples from healthy donors and cancer patients. Sequencing was done on a sample of PBMCs. V gene TRBV5-6 combines with J gene TRBJ2-1, with unresolved D. The receptor was derived from a man in his 60s with colorectal cancer. The DNA of the CDR3 is TGTGCCAGCAGCACGCGCCGGGAGCAGTTCTTC. It specifies CASSTRREQFF.